This entry is about one T cell receptor (beta chain). No antigen is known for it. Its ends do not fully match the called genes, so a read error is possible. The CDR1 and CDR2 encoded by the germline V gene are MNHNS and SASEGT. The CDR3 contains 11 residues, cysteine and phenylalanine counted. Of the read, only the CDR3 DNA is kept; its 33 bases are in frame from base 1. The sample originates from a study of shared clonotypes between healthy human individuals (dated by TCRdb to the early 2020s). Context from the whole study: The cohort comprised two women and a few men aged 18 to 49 years. For each donor, three plates each were used for CD4 naive and CD4 memory, two plates were used for CD8 naive, and one plate was used for CD8 memory. Between about 0.94 and 8.9 billion PBMCs per donor were obtained by leukapheresis. To estimate repertoire size and how much clonotype sharing occurs between individuals, the study deeply sequenced the blood TCR repertoires of roughly 5 healthy adults. To increase sequencing depth and limit assay-specific biases, TCR repertoire library preparation and sequencing were carried out by different laboratories using diverse techniques. What the work shows at the level of the full study, not this receptor alone: Incomplete sequencing was indicated by rarefaction of sorted-subset datasets, despite the large sequencing depth. Sampling was restricted to blood, and TCR repertoires in tissues likely differ from the TCR repertoires found in blood. Naive subsets generally had larger estimated clonotype richness than memory subsets. Across a handful of donors, roughly 5% of naive CD4, approximately 3.6% of naive CD8, roughly 2.3% of memory CD4, and about 0.4% of memory CD8 clonotypes were shared. The small number of donors limited the genetic and exposure-history diversity represented. Pairwise subsampling indicated that sequencing depth was expected to affect the degree of clonotype sharing among donors. Compared with non-shared clonotypes, the clonotypes found in all four sorted-subset donors had higher generation probabilities.

CD8 naive samples consisted of CD45RO-negative cells that were positively selected for CCR7, yielding a CD45RA+CCR7+ population without TemRA cells. Healthy HIV-negative adults with no recently reported acute infections or vaccinations were included as donors. Every donor was a Caucasian adult residing in Nashville, Tennessee, USA. Blood was obtained by leukapheresis, after which PBMCs were separated by Ficoll-Histopaque density gradient centrifugation and cryopreserved in liquid nitrogen vapor phase. Analytical flow cytometry was used to check the purity and quantity of each magnetically sorted T cell population. Genomic DNA was isolated from each sorted fraction and quantified by UV absorbance on a Nanodrop 2000c. Using the deep immunoSEQ assay, multiplex PCR amplified TCR CDR3 regions from genomic DNA. For each cell subset, the extracted genomic DNA was distributed evenly across all wells of several immunoSEQ 96-well plates, and each plate served as one replicate. For sorted subsets, each replicate PCR was loaded with approximately 190 ng genomic DNA, equivalent to about 33,000 T cell genomes. The purified libraries were quantified using a Qubit 3.0 fluorometer, sized with a Bioanalyzer 2100, and then quantified again using the KAPA Library Quantification kit. A separate single-read 150-cycle Illumina NextSeq 550 flow cell was used to sequence each immunoSEQ 96-well plate. The original pipeline was this. Because the immunoSEQ output included only junctional sequences and no quality scores, the filtering could not be the same as the filtering used for full-length reads. Sequences were annotated with PyIR, a Python wrapper for IgBLAST v1.9, and V/J genes and CDR3 were assigned using IMGT germline references. Reads with weak V/J assignments (E-value above 1e-6), missing CDR3, stop codons, out-of-frame junctions, or ambiguous translated residues were removed. V3J clonotypes were defined as sequences sharing the same inferred V gene, J gene, and CDR3 amino acid sequence. To compute the percentage overlap between repertoires, the number of shared unique clonotypes was divided by the size of the smaller repertoire. Three approaches were used to assess repertoire richness: RTK rarefaction, the Chao1 estimator, and Recon v2.1 estimates of unobserved clonotypes. Generation probabilities for all TCRbeta clonotypes obtained by the gDNA method from several donors were computed using OLGA. TCRdb obtained this table from immuneACCESS and retained in-frame rearrangements with V and J assigned. These tables miss some clones; where compared with another copy, unresolved V genes account for less than half of the shortfall, and the remainder is unexplained. Clonal size and the V and J genes are those of that table, whereas D and trimming came from the DNA. The sample data list about 2 million clones, and around 96% of these were observed just once. Roughly 1.2% of the sample is held by the ten biggest clonotypes.

Sequences were obtained from naive CD8+ T cells sorted from blood. Interpreted using the paper, the cell subset or site label stands for: CD45RA+CCR7+. The sequence is built from TRBV6-1 and TRBJ1-1; no D gene is confidently identified. The TCR originated in a young man in good health. CDR3 reads: CASTADGRGIF. The DNA sequence follows: TGTGCCAGCACCGCGGACGGTCGGGGAATCTTT.